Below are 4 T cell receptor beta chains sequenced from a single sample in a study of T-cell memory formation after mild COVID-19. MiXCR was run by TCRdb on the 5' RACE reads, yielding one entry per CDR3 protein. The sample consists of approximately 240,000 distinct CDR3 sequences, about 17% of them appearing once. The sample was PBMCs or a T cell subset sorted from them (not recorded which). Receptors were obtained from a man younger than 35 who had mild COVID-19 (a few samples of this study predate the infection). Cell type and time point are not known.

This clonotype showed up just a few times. CDR3 residues: CASSLGPQYGYTF. Written as DNA, the CDR3 is TGTGCCAGCAGCTTAGGACCTCAATATGGCTACACCTTC. The rearrangement joins TRBV7-3 to TRBJ1-2; D call uncertain. Trimming removed 2 bases at V and 5 bases at J, with 9 bases between. CDR3 length equals 13 residues. Germline V gene lookup returns CDR1 SGHTA and CDR2 FQGTGA.

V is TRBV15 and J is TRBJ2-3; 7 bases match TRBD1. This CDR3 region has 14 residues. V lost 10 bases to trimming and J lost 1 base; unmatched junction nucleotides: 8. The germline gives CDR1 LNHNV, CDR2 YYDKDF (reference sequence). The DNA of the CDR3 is TGTGCCAACCAAGGGGGCCCGGGCACAGATACGCAGTATTTT. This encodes CANQGGPGTDTQYF.

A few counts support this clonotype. CDR3 sequence (DNA): TGTGCCAGCAGCCAAGATCCTGTCAGGGTGTGGACTGAAGCTTTCTTT. As protein: CASSQDPVRVWTEAFF. The rearrangement joins TRBV3-1 to TRBJ1-1; D perhaps matches TRBD1 (5 bases). Germline CDR1 and CDR2: LGHDT and YNNKEL (reference sequence). This CDR3 comprises 16 residues. The germline V and J ends were trimmed by 0 bases and 5 bases, with 16 bases remaining between them.

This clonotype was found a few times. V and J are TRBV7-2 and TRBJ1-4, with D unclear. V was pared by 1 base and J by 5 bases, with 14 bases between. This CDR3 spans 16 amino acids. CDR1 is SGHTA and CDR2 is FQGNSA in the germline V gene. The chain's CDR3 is CASSLVGIDVNEKLFF. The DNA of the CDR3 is TGTGCCAGCAGCTTAGTGGGGATTGATGTGAATGAAAAACTGTTTTTT.